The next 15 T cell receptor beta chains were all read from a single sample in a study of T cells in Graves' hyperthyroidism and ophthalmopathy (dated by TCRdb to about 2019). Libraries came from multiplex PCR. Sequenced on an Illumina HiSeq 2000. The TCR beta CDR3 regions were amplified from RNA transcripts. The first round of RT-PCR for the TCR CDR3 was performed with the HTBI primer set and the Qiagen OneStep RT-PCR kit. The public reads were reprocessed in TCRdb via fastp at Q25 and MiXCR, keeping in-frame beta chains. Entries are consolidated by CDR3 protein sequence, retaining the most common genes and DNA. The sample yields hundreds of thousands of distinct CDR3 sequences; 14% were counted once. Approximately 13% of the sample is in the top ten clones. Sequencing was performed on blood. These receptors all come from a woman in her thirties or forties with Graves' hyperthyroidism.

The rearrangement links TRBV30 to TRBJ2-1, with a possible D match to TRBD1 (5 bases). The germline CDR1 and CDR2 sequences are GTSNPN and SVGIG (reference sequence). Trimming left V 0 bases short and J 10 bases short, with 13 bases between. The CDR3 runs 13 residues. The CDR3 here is CAWSVTGPREQFF. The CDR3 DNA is TGTGCCTGGAGTGTAACAGGACCTCGAGAGCAGTTCTTC.

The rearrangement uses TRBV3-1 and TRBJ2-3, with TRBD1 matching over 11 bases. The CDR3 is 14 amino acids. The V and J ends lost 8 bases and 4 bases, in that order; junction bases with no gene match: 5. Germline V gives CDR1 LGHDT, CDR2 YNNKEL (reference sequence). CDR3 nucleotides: TGTGCCAGCGCTCCGGGACAGGGGGCAGATACGCAGTATTTT. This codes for CASAPGQGADTQYF.

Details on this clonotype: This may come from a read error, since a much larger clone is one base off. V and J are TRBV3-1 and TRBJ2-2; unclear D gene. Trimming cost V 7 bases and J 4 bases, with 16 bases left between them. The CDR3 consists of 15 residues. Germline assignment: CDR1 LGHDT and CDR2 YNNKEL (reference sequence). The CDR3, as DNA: TGTGCCAGCAACCATCGTCGGGTCCCCACCGGGGAGCTGTTTTTT. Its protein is CASNHRRVPTGELFF.

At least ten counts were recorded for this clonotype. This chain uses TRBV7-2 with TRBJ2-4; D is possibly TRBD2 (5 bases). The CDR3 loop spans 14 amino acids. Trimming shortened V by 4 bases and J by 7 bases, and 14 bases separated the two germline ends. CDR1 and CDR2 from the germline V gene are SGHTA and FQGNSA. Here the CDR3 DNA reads TGTGCCAGCAGCTCCCCCGGACTTGGGAACATTCAGTACTTC. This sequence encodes CASSSPGLGNIQYF.

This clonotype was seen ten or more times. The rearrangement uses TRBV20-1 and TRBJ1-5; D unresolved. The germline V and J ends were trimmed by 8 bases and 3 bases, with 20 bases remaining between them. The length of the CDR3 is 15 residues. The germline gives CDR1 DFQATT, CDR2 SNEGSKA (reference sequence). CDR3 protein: CSTTRSTVYNQPQHF. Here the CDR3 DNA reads TGCAGTACAACCCGATCTACAGTCTACAATCAGCCCCAGCATTTT.

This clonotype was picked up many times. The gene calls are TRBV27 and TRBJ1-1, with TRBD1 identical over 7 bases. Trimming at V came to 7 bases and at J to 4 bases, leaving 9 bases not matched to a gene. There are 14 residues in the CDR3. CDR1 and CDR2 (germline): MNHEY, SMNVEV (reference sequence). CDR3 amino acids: CASMSSGGSTEAFF. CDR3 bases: TGTGCCAGCATGTCTTCAGGGGGGAGCACTGAAGCTTTCTTT.

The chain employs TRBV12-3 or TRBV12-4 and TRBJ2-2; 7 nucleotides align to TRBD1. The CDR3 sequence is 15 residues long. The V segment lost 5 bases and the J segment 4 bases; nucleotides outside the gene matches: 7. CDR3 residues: CASSPRDRTTGELFF. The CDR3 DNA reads TGTGCCAGCAGTCCCCGGGACAGAACCACCGGGGAGCTGTTTTTT.

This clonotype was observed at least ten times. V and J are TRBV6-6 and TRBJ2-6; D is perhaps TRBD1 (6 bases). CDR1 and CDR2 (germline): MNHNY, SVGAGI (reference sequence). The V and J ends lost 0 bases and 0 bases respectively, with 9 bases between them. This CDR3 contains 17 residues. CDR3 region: CASSYSQDSSGANVLTF. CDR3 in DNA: TGTGCCAGCAGTTACTCACAGGACAGCTCTGGGGCCAACGTCCTGACTTTC.

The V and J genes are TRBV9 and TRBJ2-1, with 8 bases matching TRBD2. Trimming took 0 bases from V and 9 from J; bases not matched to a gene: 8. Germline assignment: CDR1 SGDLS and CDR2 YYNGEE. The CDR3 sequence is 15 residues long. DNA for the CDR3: TGTGCCAGCAGCGTAGGTTCCGGACTAGCTGCTGAGCAGTTCTTC. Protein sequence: CASSVGSGLAAEQFF.

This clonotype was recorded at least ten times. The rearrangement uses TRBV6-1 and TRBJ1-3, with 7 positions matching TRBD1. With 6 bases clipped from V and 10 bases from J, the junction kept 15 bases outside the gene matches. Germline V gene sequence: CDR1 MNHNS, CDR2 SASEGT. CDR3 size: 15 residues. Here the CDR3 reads CASRDRSNPERTIYF. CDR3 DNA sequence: TGTGCCAGCAGGGACAGGTCGAATCCCGAACGGACCATATATTTT.

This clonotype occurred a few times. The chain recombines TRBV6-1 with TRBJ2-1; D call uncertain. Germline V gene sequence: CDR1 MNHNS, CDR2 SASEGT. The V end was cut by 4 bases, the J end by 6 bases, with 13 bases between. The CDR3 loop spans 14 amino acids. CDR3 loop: CASSAEIVGNEQFF. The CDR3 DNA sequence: TGTGCCAGCAGTGCGGAAATAGTTGGCAATGAGCAGTTCTTC.

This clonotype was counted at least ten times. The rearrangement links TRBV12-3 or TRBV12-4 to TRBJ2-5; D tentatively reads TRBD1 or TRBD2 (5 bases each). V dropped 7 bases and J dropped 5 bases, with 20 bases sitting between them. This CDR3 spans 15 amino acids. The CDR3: CASTIRDPRWETQYF. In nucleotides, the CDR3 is TGTGCCAGCACCATAAGGGACCCCCGTTGGGAGACCCAGTACTTC.

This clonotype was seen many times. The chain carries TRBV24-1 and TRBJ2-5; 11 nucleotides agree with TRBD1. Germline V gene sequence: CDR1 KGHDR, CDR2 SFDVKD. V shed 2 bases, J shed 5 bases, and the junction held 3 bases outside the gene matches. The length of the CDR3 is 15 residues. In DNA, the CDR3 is TGTGCCACCAGTGATTCGGACAGGGGGCTGGAGACCCAGTACTTC. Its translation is CATSDSDRGLETQYF.

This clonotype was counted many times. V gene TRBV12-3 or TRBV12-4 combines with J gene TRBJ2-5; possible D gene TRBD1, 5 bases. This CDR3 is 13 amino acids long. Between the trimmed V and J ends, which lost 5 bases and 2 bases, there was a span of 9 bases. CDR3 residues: CASSLQVQETQYF. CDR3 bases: TGTGCCAGCAGTCTACAGGTGCAAGAGACCCAGTACTTC.

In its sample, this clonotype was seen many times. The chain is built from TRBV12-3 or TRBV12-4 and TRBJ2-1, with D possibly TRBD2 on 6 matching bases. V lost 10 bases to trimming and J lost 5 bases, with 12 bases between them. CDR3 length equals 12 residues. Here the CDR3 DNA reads TGTGCCACCAGGAGGGCCGACAATGAGCAGTTCTTC. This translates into CATRRADNEQFF.